This TCR beta chain is from a study of shared clonotypes between healthy human individuals. Study-level information: There were three CD4 naive, three CD4 memory, two CD8 naive and one CD8 memory plates per donor.

The V gene's germline CDR1 is SGHRS and CDR2 YFSETQ. The CDR3 is 14 amino acids. With 2 bases removed from V and 5 bases from J, the gap between germline ends came to 12 bases. Using immunoSEQ multiplex PCR, the repertoire was profiled, and TCRdb retains in-frame clones only, with some absent. The sample shows about 2,500,000 clones, around 94% of them seen only once. All donors qualified as healthy HIV-negative adults and had experienced no recent acute infections or vaccinations. Specimen: naive CD4+ T cells sorted from blood. As for subset: CD45RA+ positively selected. The chain couples TRBV5-1 to TRBJ2-3; D might be TRBD1 or TRBD2, each matching 6 bases. This TCR was recovered from a man younger than 30 in good health. CDR3 bases: TGCGCCAGCAGCTTAGGGGGGCCCAGAGATACGCAGTATTTT. Residues: CASSLGGPRDTQYF.